The 14 T cell receptor beta chains presented below share a single source sample, sequenced in a study of T-cell reconstitution after alpha-beta-depleted transplantation in children (dated by TCRdb to about 2016). Library method: PCR. Instrument on record: Illumina HiSeq 2500. TCR libraries were prepared with molecular barcoding, using unique molecular identifiers to normalize TCRbeta repertoire quantification. TCRdb's own reprocessing of the public reads used fastp at Q25 and MiXCR and kept productive beta chains. Entries are consolidated by CDR3 protein sequence, retaining the most common genes and DNA. The table for this sample lists over 100,000 distinct CDR3 sequences; roughly 7.1% of them were counted only once. 16% of the sample comes from the top ten. Taken with the paper, the label for treatment or condition translates to: allogeneic hematopoietic cell transplantation with graft depleted of TCRalphabeta T cells and CD19 B cells.

The sample here was PBMCs, taken before TCRalphabeta/CD19-depleted stem cell transplant. These receptors all stem from a boy younger than 10 with acute lymphoblastic leukemia, due to receive a stem cell transplant.

This clonotype was counted a few times. This sequence joins TRBV5-1 and TRBJ2-7; D call uncertain. CDR1 is SGHRS and CDR2 is YFSETQ in the germline V gene. Deletions cut 3 bases from V and 3 bases from J, with 13 bases between. CDR3 length equals 14 residues. The CDR3 is CASSYGRMNYEQYF. The CDR3 nucleotides read TGCGCCAGCAGCTACGGACGGATGAACTACGAGCAGTACTTC.

This clonotype came up many times. The V call is TRBV6-5, the J call TRBJ1-1, with D hard to call. The CDR3 has 14 residues. V was trimmed by 3 bases and J by 3 bases, leaving 11 bases between them. The germline V gene encodes CDR1 MNHEY and CDR2 SVGAGI. CDR3 bases: TGTGCCAGCAGTTATTCCGGGCCCCACACTGAAGCTTTCTTT. This gives the protein CASSYSGPHTEAFF.

The chain uses TRBV12-3 or TRBV12-4 and TRBJ2-6; a weak D match, TRBD1 (5 bases). This CDR3 region has 16 residues. V was cut by 7 bases and J by 0 bases, with 13 bases left in between. In DNA form, the CDR3 reads TGTGCCAGCAAGGGGTCTTTGAACTCTGGGGCCAACGTCCTGACTTTC. Translated: CASKGSLNSGANVLTF.

The chain couples TRBV7-9 to TRBJ1-3; a possible D gene is TRBD1 (6 bases). This CDR3 is built from 17 residues. V lost 1 base and J lost 0, with 13 bases in between. The germline V gene encodes CDR1 SEHNR and CDR2 FQNEAQ (reference sequence). The CDR3 region is CASSLGAGTRSGNTIYF. DNA for the CDR3: TGTGCCAGCAGCTTAGGGGCCGGGACACGCTCTGGAAACACCATATATTTT.

CDR3 sequence reads: CSAGQEGGGYYEQYF. In nucleotides, the CDR3 is TGCAGTGCCGGGCAGGAGGGTGGGGGGTACTACGAGCAGTACTTC. The rearrangement joins TRBV20-1 to TRBJ2-7; D possibly corresponds to TRBD2 (6 bases). CDR3 size: 15 residues. V dropped 6 bases and J dropped 3 bases, with 21 bases sitting between them. CDR1 and CDR2 (germline): DFQATT, SNEGSKA (reference sequence).

This clonotype was picked up a small number of times. The V and J genes are TRBV7-9 and TRBJ2-7; no definite D call. The CDR3 loop spans 15 amino acids. CDR1 SEHNR and CDR2 FQNEAQ come from the germline V gene (reference sequence). V was trimmed by 4 bases and J by 3 bases, leaving 16 bases between them. In DNA, the CDR3 is TGTGCCAGCAGCTATCCGCAGACTGGCATCTACGAGCAGTACTTC. Its translation: CASSYPQTGIYEQYF. Using reference TRBV7-9 and TRBJ2-7 for the parts outside the CDR3, the full variable domain is DTGVSQNPRHKITKRGQNVTFRCDPISEHNRLYWYRQTLGQGPEFLTYFQNEAQLEKSRLLSDRFSAERPKGSFSTLEIQRTEQGDSAMYLCASSYPQTGIYEQYFGPGTRLTVT.

This clonotype was counted only a few times. The rearrangement links TRBV6-1 to TRBJ1-1, with D unclear. CDR3 length: 16 residues. V lost 6 bases and J 0 bases, leaving 17 bases between the germline ends. CDR1 is MNHNS, CDR2 SASEGT, per germline. The CDR3 here is CASSPWEIRLNTEAFF. CDR3 nucleotide sequence: TGTGCCAGCAGCCCTTGGGAGATAAGATTGAACACTGAAGCTTTCTTT.

This clonotype turned up a few times. The chain is built from TRBV5-1 and TRBJ2-5; 13 bases map to TRBD2. The CDR3 length is 18 residues. The V gene's germline CDR1 is SGHRS and CDR2 YFSETQ. The trim removed 4 bases at V and 2 bases at J, leaving 11 bases unmatched. The CDR3 region is CASSPGLAGELLQETQYF. The CDR3 region has the DNA TGCGCCAGCAGCCCCGGACTAGCGGGGGAGCTATTGCAAGAGACCCAGTACTTC. Combining the CDR3 with reference TRBV5-1 and TRBJ2-5 gives the whole variable domain KAGVTQTPRYLIKTRGQQVTLSCSPISGHRSVSWYQQTPGQGLQFLFEYFSETQRNKGNFPGRFSGRQFSNSRSEMNVSTLELGDSALYLCASSPGLAGELLQETQYFGPGTRLLVL.

This CDR3 is CASSGHGGTQYF. CDR3 nucleotide sequence: TGCGCCAGCAGCGGCCACGGGGGGACCCAGTACTTC. This chain connects TRBV4-3 to TRBJ2-5, with D tentatively TRBD2 (6 bases). Trimming took off 5 bases at V and 7 bases at J, with 11 bases between the two ends. This CDR3 is built from 12 residues. CDR1 and CDR2 from the germline V gene are LGHNA and YSLEER.

The chain employs TRBV20-1 and TRBJ1-1; D perhaps matches TRBD1 (5 bases). In germline, CDR1 is DFQATT, CDR2 SNEGSKA (reference sequence). With 5 bases removed from V and 0 bases from J, the gap between germline ends came to 16 bases. This CDR3 region has 15 residues. The CDR3: CSAPNVRGMNTEAFF. The CDR3 coding sequence is TGCAGTGCTCCCAACGTCCGGGGGATGAACACTGAAGCTTTCTTT.

This clonotype has ten or more counts. The chain employs TRBV5-5 and TRBJ2-5, with a tentative D call TRBD1 (6 bases). The CDR3 spans 14 residues. Germline V lookup: CDR1 SGHKS, CDR2 YYEKEE (reference sequence). V shed 5 bases and J shed 1 base, with 12 bases lying between them. CDR3 in amino acids: CASSSGQIQETQYF. CDR3 nucleotide sequence: TGTGCCAGCAGTTCCGGACAGATCCAAGAGACCCAGTACTTC.

A few counts support this clonotype. This rearrangement joins TRBV15 to TRBJ2-7; TRBD2 might be the D (5 bases). This CDR3 contains 15 residues. CDR1 LNHNV and CDR2 YYDKDF come from the germline V gene (reference sequence). Trimming pared 4 bases from V and 6 bases from J, leaving 19 bases between. The DNA of the CDR3 is TGTGCCACCAGCATAGGAGGTGGGAGAGGGCGCGAGCAGTACTTC. This encodes CATSIGGGRGREQYF.

This clonotype was seen only a few times. The chain recombines TRBV7-2 with TRBJ2-7, with D possibly matching TRBD1 (5 bases). V was cut by 5 bases and J by 0 bases, with 20 bases left in between. Germline lookup yields CDR1 SGHTA and CDR2 FQGNSA. The CDR3 runs to 17 residues. This CDR3 reads CASSRPGGHRTSYEQYF. Written as DNA, the CDR3 is TGTGCCAGCAGCCGCCCGGGTGGACACCGAACCTCCTACGAGCAGTACTTC.

This clonotype was counted between two and nine times. The chain carries TRBV14 and TRBJ2-1; 10 positions agree with TRBD2. There are 18 residues in the CDR3. V was clipped by 0 bases and J by 4 bases; unmatched bases: 9. From germline, CDR1 is SGHDN and CDR2 FVKESK. The CDR3 loop is CASSQDFRTSGKYNEQFF. The CDR3 DNA reads as TGTGCCAGCAGCCAAGATTTTAGGACTAGCGGAAAGTACAATGAGCAGTTCTTC.